Sequencing of this TCR beta chain was carried out in a study of shared clonotypes between healthy human individuals. Study conclusions and caveats: Of the naive CD4 clonotypes, about 5% were shared across several donors.

Only in-frame clones appear in the TCRdb table, and some are missing; sequencing was by immunoSEQ multiplex PCR. Here the sample spans some 350,000 clones, less than 85% being singletons. For this clone: The antigen remains unidentified.

V gave up 4 bases and J gave up 0 bases, with 19 bases separating them. The CDR3 length is 17 residues. Germline CDR1 SQVTM, CDR2 ANQGSEA. The chain carries TRBV29-1 and TRBJ2-1; D perhaps matches TRBD2 (6 bases). Sequencing input: memory CD4+ T cells sorted from blood. Indicated subset: CD45RA-negative fraction. The clonotype originates from a young man in good health. The CDR3 DNA sequence: TGCAGCGTTGCGGTATCGGGAGCGCTGTTCTCCTACAATGAGCAGTTCTTC. This encodes CSVAVSGALFSYNEQFF.